Below are 6 T cell receptor beta chains sequenced from a single sample in a study of T cells in Graves' hyperthyroidism and ophthalmopathy. Amplification yielded TCR beta CDR3 regions, with RNA transcripts as the source. HTBI primers were used for first-round RT-PCR of the TCR CDR3. TCRdb called the multiplex PCR reads again in MiXCR, with one record for every CDR3 protein. Of almost 500,000 distinct CDR3 sequences in the sample, 20% to 25% were seen once. The material sequenced was blood. The source of these receptors is a woman aged 70-85 years with Graves' ophthalmopathy.

This clonotype was counted only a few times. This chain joins TRBV19 and TRBJ2-2; possibly TRBD2 for D (6 bases). CDR3 length equals 13 residues. Germline V gene sequence: CDR1 LNHDA, CDR2 SQIVND (reference sequence). The V gene lost 4 bases and the J gene lost 6 bases, with 9 bases spanning the gap. In DNA, the CDR3 is TGTGCCAGTAGTACTTCTAGCGCCGGGGAGCTGTTTTTT. Protein: CASSTSSAGELFF.

The sample holds a few counts of this clonotype. This chain links TRBV6-1 with TRBJ1-1; no clear D gene. Looked up from germline, CDR1 is MNHNS and CDR2 is SASEGT. This CDR3 has 12 residues. V was pared by 6 bases and J by 8 bases, with 13 bases between. The CDR3 sequence is CASRRSGGEAFF. As DNA, the CDR3 is TGTGCCAGCAGGCGCTCGGGCGGGGAAGCTTTCTTT.

This clonotype was found a few times. The J gene is TRBJ2-3, the V gene TRBV3-1, with no clear D. The germline V gene encodes CDR1 LGHDT and CDR2 YNNKEL (reference sequence). Between the trimmed V and J ends, which lost 0 bases and 5 bases, there was a span of 9 bases. This CDR3 has 14 residues. The CDR3 sequence is CASSQDMIVDTQYF. The DNA of the CDR3 is TGTGCCAGCAGCCAAGATATGATAGTAGATACGCAGTATTTT.

Many counts were recorded for this clonotype. The chain uses TRBV29-1 and TRBJ2-7; 8 positions agree with TRBD1. The J segment lost 2 bases and the V segment lost 6 bases, leaving 3 bases of the junction unmatched. The CDR3 loop spans 12 amino acids. CDR1 is SQVTM, CDR2 ANQGSEA, per germline. CDR3 region: CSVHRGTYEQYF. For the CDR3, the DNA is TGCAGCGTCCACAGGGGGACCTACGAGCAGTACTTC.

The chain has TRBV12-3 or TRBV12-4 and TRBJ2-7; TRBD2 aligns across 10 bases. This CDR3 has 13 amino acids. V shed 7 bases and J 8 bases; nucleotides not matched to a gene: 8. The CDR3, as DNA: TGTGCCAGCATGTCTAGCGGGGGCCTTCAGCAGTACTTC. Translation: CASMSSGGLQQYF.

The chain is built from TRBV12-3 or TRBV12-4 and TRBJ1-6; TRBD1 aligns across 9 bases. Trimming cost V 4 bases and J 6 bases; bases outside gene matches: 4. This CDR3 spans 15 amino acids. CDR3: CASSWDRDINSPLHF. DNA of the CDR3: TGTGCCAGCAGTTGGGACAGGGATATTAATTCACCCCTCCACTTT.